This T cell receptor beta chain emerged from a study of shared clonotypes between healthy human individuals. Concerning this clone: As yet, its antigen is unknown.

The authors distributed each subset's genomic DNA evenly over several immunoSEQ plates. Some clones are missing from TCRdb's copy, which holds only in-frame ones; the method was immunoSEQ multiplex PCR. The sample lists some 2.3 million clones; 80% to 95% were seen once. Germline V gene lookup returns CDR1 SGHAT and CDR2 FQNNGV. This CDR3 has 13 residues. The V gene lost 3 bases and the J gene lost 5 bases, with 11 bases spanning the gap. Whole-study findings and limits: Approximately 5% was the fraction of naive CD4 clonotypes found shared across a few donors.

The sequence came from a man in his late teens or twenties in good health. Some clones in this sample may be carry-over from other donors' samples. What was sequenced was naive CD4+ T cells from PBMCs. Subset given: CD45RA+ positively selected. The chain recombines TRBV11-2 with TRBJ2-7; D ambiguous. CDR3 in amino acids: CASSFRRPDEQYF. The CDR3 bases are TGTGCCAGCAGCTTCAGGCGTCCCGACGAGCAGTACTTC.